The 20 T cell receptor beta chains below were found in one sample sequenced in a study of human T cells and chemical hapten exposure. Time point in this sample: pre-sensitization, week 0. Indicated treatment: therapeutic diphenylcyclopropenone sensitization with weekly scalp DPC. TCRdb reprocessed the RACE reads with MiXCR, giving one entry per CDR3 protein. The top ten clones hold around 3% of a sample with around 120,000 distinct CDR3 sequences, about 13% of them seen once. The sample was whole blood, taken in connection with sensitization to the hapten diphenylcyclopropenone (DPC). These receptors all stem from a woman under 30 with alopecia areata. Some clones in this sample may be carry-over from other donors' samples.

This clonotype was recorded a few times. The genes are TRBV20-1 and TRBJ2-5; 8 bases map to TRBD2. CDR1 and CDR2 from the germline V gene are DFQATT and SNEGSKA (reference sequence). The CDR3 is 13 residues long. The trim removed 0 bases at V and 3 bases at J, leaving 0 bases unmatched. The CDR3 coding sequence is TGCAGTGCTAGAGAACTAGCGGAAGAGACCCAGTACTTC. It encodes CSARELAEETQYF.

This sequence joins TRBV6-1 and TRBJ2-3; 9 bases fit TRBD2. The CDR3 is 17 amino acids. J lost 4 bases, V lost 4 bases, and 12 bases had no gene match. Germline loops: CDR1 MNHNS, CDR2 SASEGT. CDR3 loop: CASSAGGGAVFADTQYF. CDR3 sequence (DNA): TGTGCCAGCAGTGCGGGCGGGGGGGCCGTCTTCGCAGATACGCAGTATTTT.

This chain links TRBV6-1 with TRBJ1-1, with D perhaps matching TRBD1 (6 bases). Between the trimmed V and J ends, which lost 3 bases and 0 bases, there was a span of 11 bases. CDR1 is MNHNS and CDR2 is SASEGT in the germline V gene. The CDR3 extends over 15 amino acids. The CDR3 protein is CASSDGGGMNTEAFF. The DNA for the CDR3 is TGTGCCAGCAGTGATGGGGGCGGCATGAACACTGAAGCTTTCTTT.

The chain carries TRBV12-3 or TRBV12-4 and TRBJ2-3, with TRBD1 identical over 7 bases. The V and J ends lost 2 bases and 2 bases, in that order; junction bases with no gene match: 7. The CDR3 extends over 16 amino acids. The CDR3 region is CASSLRDRRPTDTQYF. CDR3 in DNA: TGTGCCAGCAGTTTACGGGACAGAAGACCCACAGATACGCAGTATTTT.

This clonotype has a handful of counts. V is TRBV5-1 and J is TRBJ2-1; 7 nucleotides agree with TRBD2. Looked up from germline, CDR1 is SGHRS and CDR2 is YFSETQ. The CDR3 is 13 residues long. J lost 6 bases, V lost 0 bases, and 0 bases had no gene match. CDR3 sequence reads: CASSLVAGNEQFF. DNA for the CDR3: TGCGCCAGCAGCTTGGTAGCGGGCAATGAGCAGTTCTTC.

The chain recombines TRBV7-9 with TRBJ2-5; D is possibly TRBD2 (5 bases). The germline gives CDR1 SEHNR, CDR2 FQNEAQ (reference sequence). With 4 bases removed from V and 5 bases from J, the gap between germline ends came to 20 bases. This CDR3 has 16 residues. CDR3 sequence reads: CASSSPSGLSGETQYF. For the CDR3, the DNA is TGTGCCAGCAGCTCCCCGTCCGGACTCTCCGGGGAGACCCAGTACTTC.

This clonotype has more than one count but fewer than ten. The CDR3 region has the DNA TGTGCCAGCAGCCATCAGGCGGGGGGTCGATACAATGAGCAGTTCTTC. Residues: CASSHQAGGRYNEQFF. The chain couples TRBV28 to TRBJ2-1; the match to TRBD2 covers 8 bases. The CDR3 consists of 16 residues. Germline lookup yields CDR1 MDHEN and CDR2 SYDVKM. J gave up 4 bases and V 6 bases, and 11 bases lay outside the gene matches.

The V gene is TRBV5-4, the J gene TRBJ2-1, with 7 bases identical to TRBD2. Looked up from germline, CDR1 is SGHNT and CDR2 is YYREEE (reference sequence). J lost 5 bases, V lost 3 bases, and 11 bases had no gene match. This CDR3 has 16 amino acids. The CDR3 protein is CASSSPKGGAHNEQFF. CDR3 in DNA: TGTGCCAGCAGCTCCCCAAAGGGAGGGGCACACAATGAGCAGTTCTTC.

The gene calls are TRBV29-1 and TRBJ2-3, with D possibly called TRBD1 or TRBD2 (6 bases each). V lost 6 bases, J lost 9 bases, and 10 bases lay in between. CDR1 SQVTM and CDR2 ANQGSEA come from the germline V gene. CDR3 length: 10 residues. The DNA of the CDR3 is TGCAGCGTCTCCGGGGGCACGCAGTATTTT. It specifies CSVSGGTQYF.

The gene calls are TRBV7-6 and TRBJ1-2; TRBD1 might be the D (5 bases). The V end lost 5 bases, the J end lost 6 bases, and 16 bases lay between the germline ends. Germline lookup yields CDR1 SGHVS and CDR2 FNYEAQ. There are 14 residues in the CDR3. The CDR3 sequence is CASSPDKKANGYTF. CDR3 coding DNA: TGTGCCAGCAGCCCGGACAAAAAAGCAAATGGCTACACCTTC.

The chain uses TRBV7-3 and TRBJ2-2; D remains unclear. Trimming cost V 3 bases and J 9 bases, with 11 bases left between them. The germline V gene has CDR1 SGHTA and CDR2 FQGTGA. The CDR3 length is 13 residues. CDR3 region: CASSLMGKWELFF. Written as DNA, the CDR3 is TGTGCCAGCAGCTTGATGGGGAAGTGGGAGCTGTTTTTT.

V gene TRBV10-3 combines with J gene TRBJ2-4; D gene unclear. Between the trimmed V and J ends, which lost 3 bases and 7 bases, there was a span of 7 bases. The germline V gene has CDR1 ENHRY and CDR2 SYGVKD. The CDR3 has 12 amino acids. CDR3 region: CAISDQDNIQYF. The CDR3 DNA reads as TGTGCCATCAGTGATCAGGACAACATTCAGTACTTC.

This clonotype was seen more than once but under ten times. J is TRBJ2-2 and V is TRBV6-4; D gene unclear. V was pared by 6 bases and J by 4 bases, with 18 bases between. The CDR3 is 16 residues long. Germline lookup yields CDR1 MRHNA and CDR2 SNTAGT. Here the CDR3 reads CASSLTRETGTGELFF. CDR3 bases: TGTGCCAGCAGCCTGACACGCGAAACGGGCACCGGGGAGCTGTTTTTT.

V gene TRBV16 combines with J gene TRBJ1-2, with D possibly TRBD1 on 6 matching bases. The length of the CDR3 is 15 residues. CDR1 is KGHSY, CDR2 FQNENV, per germline. V was cut by 3 bases and J by 5 bases, with 16 bases left in between. The DNA for the CDR3 is TGTGCCAGCAGCCAGTCGGACAGACAGTCTTATGGCTACACCTTC. It is translated as CASSQSDRQSYGYTF.

This clonotype was seen ten or more times. The CDR3 is CASSSQGANGYTF. The DNA of the CDR3 is TGTGCCAGCAGCTCACAGGGGGCTAATGGCTACACCTTC. V and J are TRBV7-8 and TRBJ1-2, with TRBD1 identical over 9 bases. The germline CDR1 and CDR2 sequences are SGHVS and FQNEAQ. The CDR3 runs to 13 residues. Trimming cost V 4 bases and J 6 bases; bases outside gene matches: 3.

This clonotype is classed as medium-sized. The chain employs TRBV4-3 and TRBJ2-6; a possible D gene is TRBD1 (6 bases). The germline V and J ends were trimmed by 3 bases and 0 bases, with 9 bases remaining between them. CDR1 and CDR2 (germline): LGHNA, YSLEER. CDR3 length equals 16 residues. In DNA form, the CDR3 reads TGCGCCAGCAGCCAGGACAGTAGCTCTGGGGCCAACGTCCTGACTTTC. Amino acids: CASSQDSSSGANVLTF.

This clonotype showed up many times. This sequence joins TRBV24-1 and TRBJ2-1; D is undetermined. CDR3 size: 14 residues. Trimming took 6 bases from V and 5 from J, leaving 13 bases between them. The V gene's germline CDR1 is KGHDR and CDR2 SFDVKD. CDR3 DNA: TGTGCCACCAGTACCCCATCTAGAGACAATGAGCAGTTCTTC. Translating it yields CATSTPSRDNEQFF.

The sample holds many counts of this clonotype. The chain joins TRBV20-1 to TRBJ1-2; possible D gene TRBD1, 5 bases. Looked up from germline, CDR1 is DFQATT and CDR2 is SNEGSKA (reference sequence). Trimming shortened V by 0 bases and J by 4 bases, and 9 bases separated the two germline ends. The length of the CDR3 is 13 residues. In DNA form, the CDR3 reads TGCAGTGCTAGAGATTCGGGGCCCTATGGCTACACCTTC. Translating it yields CSARDSGPYGYTF.

This rearrangement joins TRBV6-6 to TRBJ2-7; weak D call: TRBD1 (5 bases). The germline gives CDR1 MNHNY, CDR2 SVGAGI (reference sequence). This CDR3 is 17 amino acids long. V was cut by 2 bases and J by 5 bases, with 22 bases left in between. The CDR3 coding sequence is TGTGCCAGCAGTTACGATCGCAGGGCCCCAGCGCCCCACGAGCAGTACTTC. This encodes CASSYDRRAPAPHEQYF.

The chain couples TRBV27 to TRBJ2-1, with a possible D match to TRBD2 (5 bases). Trimming took 2 bases from V and 8 from J, leaving 16 bases between them. The germline V gene encodes CDR1 MNHEY and CDR2 SMNVEV (reference sequence). The CDR3 extends over 15 amino acids. The CDR3 sequence is CASSLSGIRWDEQFF. The CDR3 DNA is TGTGCCAGCAGTTTAAGCGGAATTCGCTGGGATGAGCAGTTCTTC.